The clone carrying this T cell receptor beta chain came up many times. Antigen unknown. This record comes from a study of T cells in Graves' hyperthyroidism and ophthalmopathy. This CDR3 is 15 amino acids long. Germline values: CDR1 SGHTA, CDR2 FQGNSA. Trimming took 5 bases from V and 12 from J; bases not matched to a gene: 11. Study results and caveats: Researchers report that a 13 V-J model separated ophthalmopathy from stable hyperthyroidism.

The TCR beta CDR3 regions underwent amplification using RNA transcripts as the source. The TCR CDR3 was amplified in a first-round RT-PCR using the HTBI primer set. TCRdb called the multiplex PCR reads again in MiXCR, with one record for every CDR3 protein. The repertoire holds 400,000 to 600,000 distinct CDR3 sequences, with around 15% as singletons. The origin of this receptor is a woman aged 25 to 39 with Graves' ophthalmopathy. Sequenced input: blood. The V and J genes are TRBV7-2 and TRBJ2-6, with 9 bases lining up with TRBD1. The CDR3 DNA follows: TGTGCCAGCAGCCGTCCCGGGACAGGGTTCACCGTCCTGACTTTC. Its protein product is CASSRPGTGFTVLTF.